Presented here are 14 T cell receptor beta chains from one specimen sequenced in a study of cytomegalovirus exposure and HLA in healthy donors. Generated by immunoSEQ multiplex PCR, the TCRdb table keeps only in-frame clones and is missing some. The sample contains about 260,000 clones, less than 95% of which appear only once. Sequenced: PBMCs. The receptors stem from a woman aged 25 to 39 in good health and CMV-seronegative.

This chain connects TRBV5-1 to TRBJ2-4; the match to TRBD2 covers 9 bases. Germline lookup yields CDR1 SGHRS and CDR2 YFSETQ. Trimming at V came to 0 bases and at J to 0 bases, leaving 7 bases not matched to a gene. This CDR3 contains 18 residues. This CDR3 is CASSLVASGTLAKNIQYF. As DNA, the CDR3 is TGCGCCAGCAGCTTGGTAGCTAGCGGGACCTTAGCCAAAAACATTCAGTACTTC.

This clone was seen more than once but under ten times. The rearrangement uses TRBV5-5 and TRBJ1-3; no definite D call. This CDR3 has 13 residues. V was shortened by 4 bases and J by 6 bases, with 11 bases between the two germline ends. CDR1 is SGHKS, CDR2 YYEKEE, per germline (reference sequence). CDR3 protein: CASSPPSENTIYF. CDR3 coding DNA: TGTGCCAGCAGCCCGCCATCGGAAAACACCATATATTTT.

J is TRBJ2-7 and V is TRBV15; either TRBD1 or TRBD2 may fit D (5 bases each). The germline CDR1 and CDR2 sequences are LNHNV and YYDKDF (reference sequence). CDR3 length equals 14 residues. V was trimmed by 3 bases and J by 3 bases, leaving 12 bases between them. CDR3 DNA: TGTGCCACCAGCAGCACAGACAGCGGCTACGAGCAGTACTTC. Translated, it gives CATSSTDSGYEQYF.

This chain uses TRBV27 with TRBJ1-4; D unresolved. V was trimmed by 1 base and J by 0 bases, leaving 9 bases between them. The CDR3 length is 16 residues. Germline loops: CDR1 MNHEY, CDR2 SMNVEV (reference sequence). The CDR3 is CASSLYPGSTNEKLFF. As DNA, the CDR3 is TGTGCCAGCAGTTTATACCCGGGATCAACTAATGAAAAACTGTTTTTT.

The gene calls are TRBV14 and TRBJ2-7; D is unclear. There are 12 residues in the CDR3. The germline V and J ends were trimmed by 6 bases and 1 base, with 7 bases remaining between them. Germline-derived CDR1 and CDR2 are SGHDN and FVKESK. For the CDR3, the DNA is TGTGCCAGCAGTGGACCTTCCTACGAGCAGTACTTC. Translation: CASSGPSYEQYF. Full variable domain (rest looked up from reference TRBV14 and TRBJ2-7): EAGVTQFPSHSVIEKGQTVTLRCDPISGHDNLYWYRRVMGKEIKFLLHFVKESKQDESGMPNNRFLAERTGGTYSTLKVQPAELEDSGVYFCASSGPSYEQYFGPGTRLTVT.

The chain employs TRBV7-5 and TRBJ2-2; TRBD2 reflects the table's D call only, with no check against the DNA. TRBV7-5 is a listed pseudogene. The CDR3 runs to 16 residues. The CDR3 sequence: CVRSLPSGRNTGELFF. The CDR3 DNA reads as TGTGTCAGAAGCTTACCTAGCGGGAGAAACACCGGGGAGCTGTTTTTT.

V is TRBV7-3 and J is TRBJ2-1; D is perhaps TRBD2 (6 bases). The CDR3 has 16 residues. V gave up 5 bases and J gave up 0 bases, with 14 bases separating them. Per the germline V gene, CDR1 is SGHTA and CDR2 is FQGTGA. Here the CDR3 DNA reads TGTGCCAGCAGCCTACTAGCTCAGAGCTCCTACAATGAGCAGTTCTTC. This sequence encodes CASSLLAQSSYNEQFF.

The CDR3 reads CASSVRGGGNTIYF. In DNA, the CDR3 is TGTGCCAGTAGTGTCAGAGGGGGAGGAAACACCATATATTTT. The chain recombines TRBV19 with TRBJ1-3; tentatively, D is TRBD1 (6 bases). The CDR3 consists of 14 residues. In germline, CDR1 is LNHDA, CDR2 SQIVND (reference sequence). The V gene lost 5 bases and the J gene lost 4 bases, with 12 bases spanning the gap.

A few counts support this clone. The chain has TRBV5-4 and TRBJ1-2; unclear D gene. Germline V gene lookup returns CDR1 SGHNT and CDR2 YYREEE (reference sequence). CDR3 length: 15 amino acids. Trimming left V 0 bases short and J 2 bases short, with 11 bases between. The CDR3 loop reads CASSLGGSTNYGYTF. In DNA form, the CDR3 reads TGTGCCAGCAGCTTGGGCGGGTCAACCAACTATGGCTACACCTTC. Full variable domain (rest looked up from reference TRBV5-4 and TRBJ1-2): ETGVTQSPTHLIKTRGQQVTLRCSSQSGHNTVSWYQQALGQGPQFIFQYYREEENGRGNFPPRFSGLQFPNYSSELNVNALELDDSALYLCASSLGGSTNYGYTFGSGTRLTVV.

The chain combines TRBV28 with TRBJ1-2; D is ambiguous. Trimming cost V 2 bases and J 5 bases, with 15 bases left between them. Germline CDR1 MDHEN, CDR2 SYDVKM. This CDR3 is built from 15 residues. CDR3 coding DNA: TGTGCCAGCAGTTTAGAGGTCCTAGACCAATATGGCTACACCTTC. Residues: CASSLEVLDQYGYTF.

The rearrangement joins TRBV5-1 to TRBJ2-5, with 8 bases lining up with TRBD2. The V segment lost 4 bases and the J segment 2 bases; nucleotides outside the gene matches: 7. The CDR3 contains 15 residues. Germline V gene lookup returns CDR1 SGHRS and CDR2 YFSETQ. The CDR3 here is CASSQPGGAQETQYF. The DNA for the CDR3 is TGCGCCAGCAGCCAACCGGGGGGGGCTCAAGAGACCCAGTACTTC.

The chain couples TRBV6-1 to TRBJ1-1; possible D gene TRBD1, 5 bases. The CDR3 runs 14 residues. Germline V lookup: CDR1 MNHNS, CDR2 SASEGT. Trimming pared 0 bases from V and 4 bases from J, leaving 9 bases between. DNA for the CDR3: TGTGCCAGCAGTGAAGCGGCTGGGGGCACTGAAGCTTTCTTT. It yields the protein CASSEAAGGTEAFF.

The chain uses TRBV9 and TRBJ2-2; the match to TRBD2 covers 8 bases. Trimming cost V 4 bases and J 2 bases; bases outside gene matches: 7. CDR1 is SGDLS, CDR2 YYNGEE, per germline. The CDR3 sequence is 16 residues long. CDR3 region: CASSTLSGRNTGELFF. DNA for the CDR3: TGTGCCAGCAGCACTCTAAGCGGGAGAAACACCGGGGAGCTGTTTTTT.

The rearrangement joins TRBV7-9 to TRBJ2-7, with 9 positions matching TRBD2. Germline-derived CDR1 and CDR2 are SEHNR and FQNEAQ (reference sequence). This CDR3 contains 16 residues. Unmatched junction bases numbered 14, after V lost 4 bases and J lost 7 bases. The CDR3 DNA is TGTGCCAGCAGCTACGCCGGGGTAGCGGGAGCGGGGGAGCAGTACTTC. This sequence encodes CASSYAGVAGAGEQYF.